This TCR beta chain was retrieved from a study of cytomegalovirus exposure and HLA in healthy donors. General study results and limits: Presence/absence results assume similar sequencing depth per donor, which may not hold.

60 Vbeta and 13 Jbeta primers were used in PCR. The data were produced by immunoSEQ multiplex PCR, yet TCRdb's version contains in-frame clones alone and is incomplete. Altogether about 89,000 clones are present, around 84% being singletons, with the ten largest covering 6.5% to 9%. V lost 5 bases and J lost 4, with 14 bases in between. The CDR3 spans 15 residues. Per germline, CDR1 MDHEN and CDR2 SYDVKM. In regard to this clone: Its antigen is not identified.

This TCR came from a man aged 40-50 years in good health and CMV-seropositive. The sample consisted of PBMCs. The J gene is TRBJ1-4, the V gene TRBV28, with D perhaps matching TRBD1 (6 bases). In nucleotides, the CDR3 is TGTGCCAGCAGTCCGTGGACAGATTATAATGAAAAACTGTTTTTT. Its translation: CASSPWTDYNEKLFF.